This entry lists 20 T cell receptor beta chains sequenced from one sample in a study of T cells in Graves' hyperthyroidism and ophthalmopathy (dated by TCRdb to the late 2010s). Receptors were amplified or captured by multiplex PCR. This sample was sequenced with an Illumina HiSeq 2000. Amplification of TCR beta CDR3 regions was carried out from RNA transcripts. The first round of RT-PCR for the TCR CDR3 was performed with the HTBI primer set and the Qiagen OneStep RT-PCR kit. Starting from the raw public reads, TCRdb applied fastp trimming at Q25, assembled clones with MiXCR and retained in-frame beta chains. Each CDR3 protein gets just one entry, which takes the most common genes and DNA from the rows behind it. The sample records approximately 590,000 distinct CDR3 sequences, around 14% of which are singletons. About 7% of the sample is in the top ten clones. Sequencing was carried out using blood. These receptor sequences come from a woman in her thirties with Graves' hyperthyroidism.

The V call is TRBV7-9, the J call TRBJ1-5, with D possibly being TRBD1 (6 bases). V lost 5 bases and J 6 bases, leaving 14 bases between the germline ends. The CDR3 is 14 residues long. Germline CDR1 reads SEHNR; CDR2 reads FQNEAQ (reference sequence). CDR3 in amino acids: CASSADRMSQPQHF. CDR3 DNA sequence: TGTGCCAGCAGCGCCGACAGGATGAGTCAGCCCCAGCATTTT.

Many counts were recorded for this clonotype. The V call is TRBV18, the J call TRBJ2-3; D might be TRBD2 (5 bases). With 2 bases removed from V and 3 bases from J, the gap between germline ends came to 9 bases. Germline V gene sequence: CDR1 KGHSH, CDR2 LQKENI. The CDR3 spans 14 residues. The CDR3, as DNA: TGTGCCAGCTCACCAAGCTTAGCGACAGATACGCAGTATTTT. Protein: CASSPSLATDTQYF.

The sample holds many counts of this clonotype. V usage is TRBV10-3 and J usage is TRBJ2-7; TRBD2 agrees at 11 bases. Trimming cost V 5 bases and J 1 base; bases outside gene matches: 7. Germline CDR1 reads ENHRY; CDR2 reads SYGVKD. The CDR3 sequence is 16 residues long. As DNA, the CDR3 is TGTGCCATCAGTTCCGGGACTAGCGGTACTTCCTACGAGCAGTACTTC. Its protein product is CAISSGTSGTSYEQYF.

For the CDR3, the DNA is TGTGCCAGCAGTCAAAGGGGACAGAAGACAGATACGCAGTATTTT. It is translated as CASSQRGQKTDTQYF. The chain combines TRBV6-1 with TRBJ2-3, with TRBD1 identical over 7 bases. CDR3 length equals 15 residues. The J segment lost 3 bases and the V segment lost 5 bases, leaving 8 bases of the junction unmatched. CDR1 and CDR2 from the germline V gene are MNHNS and SASEGT.

This clonotype was seen a few times. The genes are TRBV27 and TRBJ2-3, with D possibly TRBD2 on 6 matching bases. The V end lost 4 bases, the J end lost 4 bases, and 12 bases lay between the germline ends. This CDR3 region has 14 residues. From germline, CDR1 is MNHEY and CDR2 SMNVEV (reference sequence). The CDR3 protein is CASSSGRRADTQYF. For the CDR3, the DNA is TGTGCCAGCAGTTCAGGGCGGAGGGCAGATACGCAGTATTTT.

The chain recombines TRBV7-3 with TRBJ2-2, with TRBD1 matching over 10 bases. The germline V gene has CDR1 SGHTA and CDR2 FQGTGA. The V segment lost 5 bases and the J segment 4 bases; nucleotides outside the gene matches: 4. The length of the CDR3 is 15 residues. In nucleotides, the CDR3 is TGTGCCAGCAGCCCGGGGACAGGGGCCACCGGGGAGCTGTTTTTT. Translating gives CASSPGTGATGELFF.

This clonotype has at least ten counts. The V gene is TRBV6-6, the J gene TRBJ2-4; 7 nucleotides align to TRBD1. The germline V gene encodes CDR1 MNHNY and CDR2 SVGAGI (reference sequence). The CDR3 extends over 15 amino acids. J gave up 0 bases and V 2 bases, and 1 base lay outside the gene matches. The chain's CDR3 is CASSYNRGAKNIQYF. The CDR3 DNA follows: TGTGCCAGCAGTTACAACAGGGGAGCCAAAAACATTCAGTACTTC.

The chain is built from TRBV5-4 and TRBJ1-2; D is undetermined. The CDR3 spans 13 residues. The germline V and J ends were trimmed by 5 bases and 1 base, with 9 bases remaining between them. CDR1 and CDR2 from the germline V gene are SGHNT and YYREEE (reference sequence). The CDR3 DNA sequence: TGTGCCAGCAGGATGGACGGTAACTATGGCTACACCTTC. This translates into CASRMDGNYGYTF.

This clonotype was recorded a few times. A read error may explain this, as a much larger clone is one base away. The gene calls are TRBV7-9 and TRBJ2-2; no clear D. CDR1 is SEHNR and CDR2 is FQNEAQ in the germline V gene (reference sequence). Trimming removed 1 base at V and 7 bases at J, with 4 bases between. The CDR3 loop spans 12 amino acids. CDR3 in amino acids: CASSLEVGELFF. CDR3 sequence (DNA): TGTGCCAGCAGCTTAGAGGTCGGGGAGCTGTTTTTT.

There are a few counts of this clonotype. The chain recombines TRBV27 with TRBJ2-4; no clear D. Germline assignment: CDR1 MNHEY and CDR2 SMNVEV (reference sequence). The germline V and J ends were trimmed by 2 bases and 7 bases, with 15 bases remaining between them. This CDR3 is built from 15 residues. The CDR3 DNA reads as TGTGCCAGCAGTTTAAGGCCCACTGAGGCGAACATTCAGTACTTC. Its translation is CASSLRPTEANIQYF.

This clonotype has a handful of counts. The gene calls are TRBV6-1 and TRBJ2-1; D could derive from TRBD1 or TRBD2 (5 bases each). With 6 bases removed from V and 3 bases from J, the gap between germline ends came to 15 bases. From germline, CDR1 is MNHNS and CDR2 SASEGT. The CDR3 contains 15 residues. This CDR3 reads CASSTGTGRYNEQFF. CDR3 DNA sequence: TGTGCCAGCAGCACCGGGACGGGACGCTACAATGAGCAGTTCTTC.

The gene calls are TRBV15 and TRBJ1-2; D perhaps matches TRBD1 (5 bases). CDR3 length equals 15 residues. CDR1 and CDR2 (germline): LNHNV, YYDKDF (reference sequence). The V end lost 0 bases, the J end lost 4 bases, and 12 bases lay between the germline ends. CDR3 nucleotides: TGTGCCACCAGCAGAGATCGAGGGGTAGGCTATGGCTACACCTTC. Protein: CATSRDRGVGYGYTF.

In its sample, this clonotype was seen many times. The J gene is TRBJ2-7, the V gene TRBV28; D is undetermined. V was pared by 6 bases and J by 4 bases, with 13 bases between. The germline CDR1 and CDR2 sequences are MDHEN and SYDVKM. This CDR3 spans 13 amino acids. Here the CDR3 reads CASSLRPNYEQYF. The CDR3, as DNA: TGTGCCAGCAGCTTACGACCGAATTACGAGCAGTACTTC.

This clonotype was counted a few times. The rearrangement joins TRBV13 to TRBJ2-1; the D gene is possibly TRBD2 (5 bases). Germline assignment: CDR1 PRHDT and CDR2 FYEKMQ (reference sequence). The CDR3 has 14 amino acids. V was shortened by 5 bases and J by 9 bases, with 17 bases between the two germline ends. The CDR3 sequence: CASSPDRGSSEQFF. CDR3 nucleotides: TGTGCCAGCAGCCCCGACCGAGGGAGCAGTGAGCAGTTCTTC.

In this sample, this clonotype turned up many times. This chain links TRBV9 with TRBJ2-7; D is possibly TRBD1 or TRBD2 (5 bases each). Germline CDR1 reads SGDLS; CDR2 reads YYNGEE. This CDR3 spans 14 amino acids. V shed 0 bases and J shed 3 bases, with 10 bases lying between them. The CDR3 nucleotides read TGTGCCAGCAGCGTAGGGTCAGGGAGCTACGAGCAGTACTTC. It is translated as CASSVGSGSYEQYF. Using reference TRBV9 and TRBJ2-7 for the parts outside the CDR3, the full variable domain is DSGVTQTPKHLITATGQRVTLRCSPRSGDLSVYWYQQSLDQGLQFLIQYYNGEERAKGNILERFSAQQFPDLHSELNLSSLELGDSALYFCASSVGSGSYEQYFGPGTRLTVT.

In this sample, this clonotype turned up a few times. The genes are TRBV2 and TRBJ2-1, with D maybe TRBD2 (6 bases). The germline CDR1 and CDR2 sequences are SNHLY and FYNNEI. V gave up 8 bases and J gave up 0 bases, with 11 bases separating them. This CDR3 has 14 residues. CDR3 bases: TGTGCCAGCGCGGGACTTCTCTCCTACAATGAGCAGTTCTTC. This encodes CASAGLLSYNEQFF.

This clonotype was counted only a few times. The chain uses TRBV5-6 and TRBJ2-1, with 8 bases lining up with TRBD1. In germline, CDR1 is SGHDT, CDR2 YYEEEE. V lost 4 bases to trimming and J lost 3 bases; unmatched junction nucleotides: 9. This CDR3 is built from 16 residues. This chain's CDR3 is CASSPGGTGIYNEQFF. The DNA for the CDR3 is TGTGCCAGCAGCCCCGGTGGGACAGGAATCTACAATGAGCAGTTCTTC.

Ten or more counts support this clonotype. The chain combines TRBV12-3 or TRBV12-4 with TRBJ2-7, with D perhaps matching TRBD2 (6 bases). The germline V and J ends were trimmed by 5 bases and 2 bases, with 22 bases remaining between them. The CDR3 extends over 17 amino acids. CDR3 DNA: TGTGCCAGCAGTCAACGAACCGGGACTCATGCCGCCTACGAGCAGTACTTC. It yields the protein CASSQRTGTHAAYEQYF.

This clonotype was seen many times. The junction departs from germline at one end; a sequencing error may be responsible. The chain joins TRBV5-1 to TRBJ1-1; 7 bases match TRBD1. Germline V lookup: CDR1 SGHRS, CDR2 YFSETQ. CDR3 length: 14 residues. The CDR3 protein is CASSFRGRNTEAFF. The CDR3 DNA reads as TGTGCCAGCAGTTTTAGGGGGCGCAACACTGAAGCTTTCTTT.

Concerning this clonotype itself: A read error may explain this, as a much larger clone is one base away. The rearrangement uses TRBV5-1 and TRBJ2-2; weak D call: TRBD2 (5 bases). Germline V gene sequence: CDR1 SGHRS, CDR2 YFSETQ. The CDR3 has 13 amino acids. The CDR3 DNA reads as TGCGCCAGCAGCTTGGGGTACACCGGGGATCTGTTTTTT. This sequence encodes CASSLGYTGDLFF.